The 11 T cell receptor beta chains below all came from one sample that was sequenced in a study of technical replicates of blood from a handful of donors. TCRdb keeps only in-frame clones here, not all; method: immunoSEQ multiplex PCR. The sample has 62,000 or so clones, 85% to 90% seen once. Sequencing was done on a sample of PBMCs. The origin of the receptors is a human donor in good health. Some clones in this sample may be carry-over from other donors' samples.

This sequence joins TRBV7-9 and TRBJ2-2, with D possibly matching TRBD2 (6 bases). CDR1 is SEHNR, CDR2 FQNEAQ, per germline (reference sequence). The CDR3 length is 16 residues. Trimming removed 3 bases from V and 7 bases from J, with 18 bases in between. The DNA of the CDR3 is TGTGCCAGCAGCTTTCCCGGTCGGGAGTATGGCGGGGAGCTGTTTTTT. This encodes CASSFPGREYGGELFF.

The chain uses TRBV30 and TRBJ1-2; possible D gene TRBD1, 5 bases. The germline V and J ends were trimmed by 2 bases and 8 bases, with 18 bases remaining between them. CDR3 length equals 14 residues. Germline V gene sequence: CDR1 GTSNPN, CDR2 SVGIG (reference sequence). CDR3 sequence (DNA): TGTGCCTGGAGTTTTGGGACGGGGGGGGTAGGCTACACCTTC. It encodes CAWSFGTGGVGYTF.

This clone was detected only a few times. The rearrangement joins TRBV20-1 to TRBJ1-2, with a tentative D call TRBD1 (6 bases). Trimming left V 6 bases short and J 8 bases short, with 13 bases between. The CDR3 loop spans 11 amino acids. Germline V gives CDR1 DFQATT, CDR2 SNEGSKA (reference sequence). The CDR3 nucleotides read TGCAGTGCACCGCGGGGGCAGGGCTACACCTTC. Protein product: CSAPRGQGYTF.

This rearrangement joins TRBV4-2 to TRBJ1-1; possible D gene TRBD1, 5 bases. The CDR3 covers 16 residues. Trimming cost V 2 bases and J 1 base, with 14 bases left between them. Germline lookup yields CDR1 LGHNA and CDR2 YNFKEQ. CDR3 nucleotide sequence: TGTGCCAGCAGCCAATCAGGTTCGGGGGGGAACACTGAAGCTTTCTTT. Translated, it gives CASSQSGSGGNTEAFF.

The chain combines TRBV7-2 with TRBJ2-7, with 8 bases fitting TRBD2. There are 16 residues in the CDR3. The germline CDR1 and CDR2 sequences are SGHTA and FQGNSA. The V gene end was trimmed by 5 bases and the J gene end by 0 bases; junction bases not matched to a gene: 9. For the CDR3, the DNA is TGTGCCAGCAGCCCCATTGGCGGGGGGCGCTCCTACGAGCAGTACTTC. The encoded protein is CASSPIGGGRSYEQYF.

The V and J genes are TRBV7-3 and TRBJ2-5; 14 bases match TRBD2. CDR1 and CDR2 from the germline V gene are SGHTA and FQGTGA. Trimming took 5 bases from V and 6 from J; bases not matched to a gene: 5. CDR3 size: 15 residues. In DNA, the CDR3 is TGTGCCAGCAGCCTAGGGACTAGCGGGGGTCAGACCCAGTACTTC. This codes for CASSLGTSGGQTQYF.

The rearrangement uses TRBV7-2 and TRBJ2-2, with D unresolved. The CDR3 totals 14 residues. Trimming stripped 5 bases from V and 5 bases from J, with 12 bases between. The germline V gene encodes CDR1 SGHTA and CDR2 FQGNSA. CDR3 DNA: TGTGCCAGCAGCCCTCGACAAGATACCGGGGAGCTGTTTTTT. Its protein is CASSPRQDTGELFF.

Written as DNA, the CDR3 is TGTGCCAGCAATAGGGACAGCTCTGGAAACACCATATATTTT. It encodes CASNRDSSGNTIYF. This chain connects TRBV7-9 to TRBJ1-3; 7 bases fit TRBD1. This CDR3 has 14 residues. Trimming removed 7 bases from V and 0 bases from J; junction bases left unmatched: 3. Germline values: CDR1 SEHNR, CDR2 FQNEAQ (reference sequence).

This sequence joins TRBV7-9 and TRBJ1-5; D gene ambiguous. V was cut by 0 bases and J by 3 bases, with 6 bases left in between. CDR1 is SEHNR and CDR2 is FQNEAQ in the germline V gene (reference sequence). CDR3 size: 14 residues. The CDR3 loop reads CASSLAGSNQPQHF. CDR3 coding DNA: TGTGCCAGCAGCTTAGCCGGGTCCAATCAGCCCCAGCATTTT.

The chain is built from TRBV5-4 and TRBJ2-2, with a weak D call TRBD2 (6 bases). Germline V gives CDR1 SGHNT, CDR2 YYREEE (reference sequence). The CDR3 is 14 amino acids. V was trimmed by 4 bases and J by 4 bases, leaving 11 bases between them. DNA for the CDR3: TGTGCCAGCAGCCTCGTGGGGGGCACCGGGGAGCTGTTTTTT. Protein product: CASSLVGGTGELFF.

DNA of the CDR3: TGTGCCAGCAGTGACTCTGCCGGGGCCGGGGAGCTGTTTTTT. Its translation is CASSDSAGAGELFF. The chain couples TRBV6-4 to TRBJ2-2; maybe TRBD2 (5 bases). The CDR3 spans 14 residues. Germline CDR1 is MRHNA and CDR2 is SNTAGT. The V end was cut by 0 bases, the J end by 6 bases, with 8 bases between.